This TCR beta chain was profiled in a study of cytomegalovirus exposure and HLA in healthy donors. Study at large: Researchers previously reported finding fewer than 140 million unique TCR beta sequences from 170 million or so T cells.

CDR3 length equals 15 residues. CDR1 is GTSNPN and CDR2 is SVGIG in the germline V gene (reference sequence). V lost 4 bases and J 7 bases, leaving 17 bases between the germline ends. Primers included in the PCR were 60 Vbeta and 13 Jbeta primers. Produced via immunoSEQ multiplex PCR; TCRdb's table is partial and in-frame only. Counted here are tens of thousands of clones, nearly 80% occurring once; the ten biggest clones make up approximately 23%. The V and J genes are TRBV30 and TRBJ1-6; a possible D gene is TRBD1 (6 bases). Source material: PBMCs. The sequence was collected from a woman aged 45 to 65 in good health and CMV-seropositive. The chain's CDR3 is CAWMLRRGANSPLHF. CDR3 nucleotides: TGTGCCTGGATGCTGCGACGGGGGGCCAATTCACCCCTCCACTTT.